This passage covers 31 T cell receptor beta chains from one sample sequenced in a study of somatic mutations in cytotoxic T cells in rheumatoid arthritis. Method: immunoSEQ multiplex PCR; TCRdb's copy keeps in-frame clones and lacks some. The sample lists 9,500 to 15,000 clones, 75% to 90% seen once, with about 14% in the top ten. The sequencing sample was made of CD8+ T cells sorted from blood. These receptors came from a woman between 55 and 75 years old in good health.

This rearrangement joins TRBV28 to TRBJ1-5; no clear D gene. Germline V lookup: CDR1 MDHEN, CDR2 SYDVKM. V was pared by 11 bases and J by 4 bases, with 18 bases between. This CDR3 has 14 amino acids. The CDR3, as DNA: TGTGCCGTATGCGGGGTAGAAGGTAATCAGCCCCAGCATTTT. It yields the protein CAVCGVEGNQPQHF.

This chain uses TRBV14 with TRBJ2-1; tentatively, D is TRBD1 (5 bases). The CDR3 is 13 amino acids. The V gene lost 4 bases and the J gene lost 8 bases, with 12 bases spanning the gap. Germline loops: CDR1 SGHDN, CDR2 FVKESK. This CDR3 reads CASSLPLGHEQFF. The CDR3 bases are TGTGCCAGCAGCCTTCCCTTGGGGCATGAGCAGTTCTTC.

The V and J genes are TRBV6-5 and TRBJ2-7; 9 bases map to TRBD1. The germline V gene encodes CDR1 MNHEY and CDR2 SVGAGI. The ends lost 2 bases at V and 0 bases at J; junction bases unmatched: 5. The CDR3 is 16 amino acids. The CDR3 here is CASSYGGQGLSYEQYF. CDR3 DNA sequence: TGTGCCAGCAGTTACGGGGGACAGGGTCTCTCCTACGAGCAGTACTTC.

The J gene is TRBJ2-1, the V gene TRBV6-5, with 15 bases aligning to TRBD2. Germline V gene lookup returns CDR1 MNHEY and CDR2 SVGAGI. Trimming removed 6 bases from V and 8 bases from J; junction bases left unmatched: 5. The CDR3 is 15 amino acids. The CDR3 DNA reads TGTGCCAGCAGCCGGACTAGCGGGGGGGCCGATGAGCAGTTCTTC. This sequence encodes CASSRTSGGADEQFF.

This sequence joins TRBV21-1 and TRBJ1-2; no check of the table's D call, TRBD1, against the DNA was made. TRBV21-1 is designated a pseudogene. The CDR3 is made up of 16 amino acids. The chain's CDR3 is CASSKANRTSSYGYTF. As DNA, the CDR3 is TGTGCCAGCAGCAAGGCGAACAGGACCTCCTCCTATGGCTACACCTTC.

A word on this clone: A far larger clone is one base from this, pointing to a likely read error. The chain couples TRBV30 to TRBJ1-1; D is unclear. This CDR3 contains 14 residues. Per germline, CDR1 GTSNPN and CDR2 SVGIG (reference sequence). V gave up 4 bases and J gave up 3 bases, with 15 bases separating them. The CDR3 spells CAWTHEGRHTEAFF. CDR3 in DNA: TGTGCCTGGACTCACGAGGGTCGGCACACTGAAGCTTTCTTT.

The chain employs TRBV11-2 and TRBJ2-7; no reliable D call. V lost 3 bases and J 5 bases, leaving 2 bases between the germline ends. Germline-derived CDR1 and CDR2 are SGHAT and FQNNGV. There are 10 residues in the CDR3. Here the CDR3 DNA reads TGTGCCAGCAGCTTCGACGAGCAGTACTTC. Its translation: CASSFDEQYF. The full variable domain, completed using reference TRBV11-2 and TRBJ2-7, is EAGVAQSPRYKIIEKRQSVAFWCNPISGHATLYWYQQILGQGPKLLIQFQNNGVVDDSQLPKDRFSAERLKGVDSTLKIQPAKLEDSAVYLCASSFDEQYFGPGTRLTVT.

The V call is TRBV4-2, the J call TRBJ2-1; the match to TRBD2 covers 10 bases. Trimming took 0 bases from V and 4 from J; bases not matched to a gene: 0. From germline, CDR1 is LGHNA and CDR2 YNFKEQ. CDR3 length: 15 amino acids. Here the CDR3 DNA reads TGTGCCAGCAGCCAAGAAGCGGGGGGGTACAATGAGCAGTTCTTC. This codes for CASSQEAGGYNEQFF.

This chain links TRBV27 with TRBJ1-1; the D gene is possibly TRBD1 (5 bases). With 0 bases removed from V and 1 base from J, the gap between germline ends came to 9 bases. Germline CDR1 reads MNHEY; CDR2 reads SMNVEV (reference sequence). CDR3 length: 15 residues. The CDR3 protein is CASSLSPGKNTEAFF. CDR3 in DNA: TGTGCCAGCAGTTTATCTCCAGGGAAGAACACTGAAGCTTTCTTT.

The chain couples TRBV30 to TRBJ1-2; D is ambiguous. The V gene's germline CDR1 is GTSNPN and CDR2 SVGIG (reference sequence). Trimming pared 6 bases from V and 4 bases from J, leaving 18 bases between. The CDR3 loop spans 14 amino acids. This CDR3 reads CACRTSERTYGYTF. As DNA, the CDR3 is TGTGCCTGTAGGACTTCGGAGCGTACCTATGGCTACACCTTC.

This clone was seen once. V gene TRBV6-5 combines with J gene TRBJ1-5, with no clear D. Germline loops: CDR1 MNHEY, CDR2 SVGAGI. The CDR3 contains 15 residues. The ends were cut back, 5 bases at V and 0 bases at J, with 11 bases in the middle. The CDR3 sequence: CASSNTRDSNQPQHF. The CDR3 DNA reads TGTGCCAGCAGTAATACACGGGATAGCAATCAGCCCCAGCATTTT.

CDR3: CASSLGPGNYEQYF. The CDR3, as DNA: TGTGCCAGCAGCTTAGGTCCAGGGAACTACGAGCAGTACTTC. The rearrangement links TRBV11-2 to TRBJ2-7, with a weak D call TRBD1 (5 bases). The germline gives CDR1 SGHAT, CDR2 FQNNGV. This CDR3 is built from 14 residues. V lost 1 base to trimming and J lost 3 bases, with 10 bases between them. The complete variable domain, with remaining parts taken from reference TRBV11-2 and TRBJ2-7, reads EAGVAQSPRYKIIEKRQSVAFWCNPISGHATLYWYQQILGQGPKLLIQFQNNGVVDDSQLPKDRFSAERLKGVDSTLKIQPAKLEDSAVYLCASSLGPGNYEQYFGPGTRLTVT.

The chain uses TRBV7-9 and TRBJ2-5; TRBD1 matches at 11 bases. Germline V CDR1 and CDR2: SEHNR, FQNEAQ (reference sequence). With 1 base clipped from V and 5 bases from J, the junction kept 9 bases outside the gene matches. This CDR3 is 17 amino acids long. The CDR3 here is CASSLGSGQGASETQYF. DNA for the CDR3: TGTGCCAGCAGCTTAGGTTCCGGACAGGGGGCATCGGAGACCCAGTACTTC. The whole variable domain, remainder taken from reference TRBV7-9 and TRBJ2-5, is DTGVSQNPRHKITKRGQNVTFRCDPISEHNRLYWYRQTLGQGPEFLTYFQNEAQLEKSRLLSDRFSAERPKGSFSTLEIQRTEQGDSAMYLCASSLGSGQGASETQYFGPGTRLLVL.

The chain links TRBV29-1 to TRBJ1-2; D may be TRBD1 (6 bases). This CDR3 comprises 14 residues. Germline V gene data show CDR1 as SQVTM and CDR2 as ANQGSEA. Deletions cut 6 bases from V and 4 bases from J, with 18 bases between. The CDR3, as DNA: TGCAGCGTCGAAAATGGGGGCGCGAGCTATGGCTACACCTTC. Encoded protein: CSVENGGASYGYTF.

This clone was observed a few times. The CDR3 here is CASSPGGANTDTQYF. The CDR3 DNA reads TGTGCCAGCAGCCCCGGGGGGGCTAACACAGATACGCAGTATTTT. The rearrangement links TRBV9 to TRBJ2-3, with 8 bases that match TRBD2. Germline values: CDR1 SGDLS, CDR2 YYNGEE. The CDR3 extends over 15 amino acids. With V trimmed by 4 bases and J by 2 bases, 6 bases remained unmatched.

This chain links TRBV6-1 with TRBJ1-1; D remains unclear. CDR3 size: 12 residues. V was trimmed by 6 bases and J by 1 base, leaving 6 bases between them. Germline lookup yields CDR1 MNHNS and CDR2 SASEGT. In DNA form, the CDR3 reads TGTGCCAGCAGGACTTCGAACACTGAAGCTTTCTTT. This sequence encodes CASRTSNTEAFF.

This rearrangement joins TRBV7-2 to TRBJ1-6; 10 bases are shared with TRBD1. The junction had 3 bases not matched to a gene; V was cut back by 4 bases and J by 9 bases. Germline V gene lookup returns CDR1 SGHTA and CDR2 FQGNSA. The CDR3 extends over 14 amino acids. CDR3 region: CASSSGTGVSPLHF. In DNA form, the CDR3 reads TGTGCCAGCAGCTCCGGGACAGGGGTTTCACCCCTCCACTTT.

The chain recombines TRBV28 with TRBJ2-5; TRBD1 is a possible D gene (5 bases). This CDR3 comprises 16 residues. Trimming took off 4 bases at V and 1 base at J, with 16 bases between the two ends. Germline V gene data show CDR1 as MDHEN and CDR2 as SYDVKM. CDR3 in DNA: TGTGCCAGCAGTTACCCTCCCTCAGGGATCCAAGAGACCCAGTACTTC. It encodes CASSYPPSGIQETQYF.

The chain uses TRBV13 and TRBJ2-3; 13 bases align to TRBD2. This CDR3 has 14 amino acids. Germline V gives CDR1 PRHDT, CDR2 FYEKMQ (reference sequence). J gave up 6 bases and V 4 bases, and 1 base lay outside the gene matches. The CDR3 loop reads CASSSGLAGDTQYF. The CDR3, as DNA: TGTGCCAGCAGCTCGGGACTAGCGGGGGATACGCAGTATTTT.

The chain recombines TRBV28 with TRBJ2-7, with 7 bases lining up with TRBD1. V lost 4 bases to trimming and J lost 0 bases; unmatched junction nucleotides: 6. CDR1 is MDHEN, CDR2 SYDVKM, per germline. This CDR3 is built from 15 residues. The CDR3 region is CASSSIRGSSYEQYF. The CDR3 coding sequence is TGTGCCAGCAGTTCCATCAGGGGGAGCTCCTACGAGCAGTACTTC. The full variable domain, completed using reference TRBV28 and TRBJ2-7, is DVKVTQSSRYLVKRTGEKVFLECVQDMDHENMFWYRQDPGLGLRLIYFSYDVKMKEKGDIPEGYSVSREKKERFSLILESASTNQTSMYLCASSSIRGSSYEQYFGPGTRLTVT.

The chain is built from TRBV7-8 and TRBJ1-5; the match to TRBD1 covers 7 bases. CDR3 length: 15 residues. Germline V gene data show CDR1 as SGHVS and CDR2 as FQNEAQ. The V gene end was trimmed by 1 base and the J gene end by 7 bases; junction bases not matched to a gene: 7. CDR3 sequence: CASSLVEGAGQPQHF. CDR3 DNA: TGTGCCAGCAGCTTAGTAGAGGGGGCAGGACAGCCCCAGCATTTT.

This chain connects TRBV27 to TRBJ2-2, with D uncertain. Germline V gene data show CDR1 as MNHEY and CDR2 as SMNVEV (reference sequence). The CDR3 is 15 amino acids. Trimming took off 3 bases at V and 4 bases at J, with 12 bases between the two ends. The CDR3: CASSFVQTGTGELFF. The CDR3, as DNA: TGTGCCAGCAGTTTCGTCCAAACGGGCACCGGGGAGCTGTTTTTT.

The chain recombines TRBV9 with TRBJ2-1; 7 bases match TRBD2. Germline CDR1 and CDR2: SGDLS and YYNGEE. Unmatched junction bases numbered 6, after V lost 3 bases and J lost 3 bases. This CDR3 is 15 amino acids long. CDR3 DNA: TGTGCCAGCAGCGCCGGGGGGACGTTCTACAATGAGCAGTTCTTC. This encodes CASSAGGTFYNEQFF.

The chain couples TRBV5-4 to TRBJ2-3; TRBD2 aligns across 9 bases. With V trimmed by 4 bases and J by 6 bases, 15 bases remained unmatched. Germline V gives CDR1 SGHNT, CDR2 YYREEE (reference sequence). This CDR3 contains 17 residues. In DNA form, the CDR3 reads TGTGCCAGCAGCAGCTATAGCGGGGGCGCGCAGGCGGATACGCAGTATTTT. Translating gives CASSSYSGGAQADTQYF.

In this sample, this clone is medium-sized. The CDR3 bases are TGTGCCAGCAGTGATGACAACCCTAATCAGCCCCAGCATTTT. Translation gives CASSDDNPNQPQHF. This chain links TRBV2 with TRBJ1-5, with D unclear. This CDR3 spans 14 amino acids. The germline gives CDR1 SNHLY, CDR2 FYNNEI. V was cut by 3 bases and J by 4 bases, with 10 bases left in between.

The CDR3 loop is CSVSGGRVNTEAFF. The CDR3 DNA sequence: TGCAGCGTTTCGGGGGGTCGGGTGAACACTGAAGCTTTCTTT. This chain uses TRBV29-1 with TRBJ1-1, with D perhaps matching TRBD1 (5 bases). Looked up from germline, CDR1 is SQVTM and CDR2 is ANQGSEA. V was cut by 5 bases and J by 0 bases, with 13 bases left in between. CDR3 length equals 14 residues.

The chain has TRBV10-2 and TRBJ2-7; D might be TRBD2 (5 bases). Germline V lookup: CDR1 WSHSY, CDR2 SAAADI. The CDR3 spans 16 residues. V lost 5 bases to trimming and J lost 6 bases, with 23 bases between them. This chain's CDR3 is CASSPPPSDSGTEQYF. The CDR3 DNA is TGCGCCAGCAGTCCCCCACCTTCGGACTCCGGTACCGAGCAGTACTTC.

Here the CDR3 reads CASSQERDTYTGELFF. CDR3 in DNA: TGCGCCAGCAGCCAGGAAAGGGACACCTACACCGGGGAGCTGTTTTTT. The chain is built from TRBV4-1 and TRBJ2-2; tentatively, D is TRBD1 (6 bases). The CDR3 is made up of 16 amino acids. Germline-derived CDR1 and CDR2 are MGHRA and YSYEKL. Trimming cost V 3 bases and J 3 bases, with 14 bases left between them.

CDR3 in DNA: TGTGCCAGTAGTACAGGGTTGGGCGAGCAGTACTTC. This sequence encodes CASSTGLGEQYF. The rearrangement links TRBV19 to TRBJ2-7, with a tentative D call TRBD1 (5 bases). Germline lookup yields CDR1 LNHDA and CDR2 SQIVND (reference sequence). The germline V and J ends were trimmed by 4 bases and 6 bases, with 10 bases remaining between them. The CDR3 loop spans 12 amino acids.

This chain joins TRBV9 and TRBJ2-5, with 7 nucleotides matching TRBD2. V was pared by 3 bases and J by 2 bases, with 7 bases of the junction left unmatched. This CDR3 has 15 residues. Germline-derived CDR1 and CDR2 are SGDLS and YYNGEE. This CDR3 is CASSAEGAGQETQYF. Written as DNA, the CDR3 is TGTGCCAGCAGCGCCGAGGGAGCGGGGCAAGAGACCCAGTACTTC.

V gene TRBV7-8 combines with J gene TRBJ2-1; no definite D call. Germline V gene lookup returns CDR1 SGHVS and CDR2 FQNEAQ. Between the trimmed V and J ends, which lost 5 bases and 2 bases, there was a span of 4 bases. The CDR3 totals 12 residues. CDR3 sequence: CASSETYNEQFF. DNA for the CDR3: TGTGCCAGCAGCGAGACCTACAATGAGCAGTTCTTC.